Shown below are 5 T cell receptor beta chains from a single sample sequenced in a study of CD8 T cells in ankylosing spondylitis. Study-level results: There was a TCR beta motif, made of several highly homologous variants, that appeared characteristic of ankylosing spondylitis blood.

These receptors lack a known antigen. In TCRdb, the 5' RACE reads were re-called with MiXCR into one record per CDR3 protein. The repertoire holds roughly 440,000 distinct CDR3 sequences, with roughly 17% as singletons. The sample consisted of blood, either unsorted or a sorted T cell fraction (not recorded which). The source of these receptors is a male donor with ankylosing spondylitis.

This clonotype was counted a few times. This CDR3 reads CASSLRAIVNNEQFF. CDR3 bases: TGTGCCAGCAGTTTAAGGGCCATAGTGAACAATGAGCAGTTCTTC. J is TRBJ2-1 and V is TRBV28; unclear D gene. The CDR3 is 15 residues long. Germline V gene sequence: CDR1 MDHEN, CDR2 SYDVKM. The ends were cut back, 2 bases at V and 5 bases at J, with 13 bases in the middle.

This clonotype was seen more than once but under ten times. V is TRBV18 and J is TRBJ2-5, with a tentative D call TRBD1 (5 bases). The ends were cut back, 3 bases at V and 0 bases at J, with 5 bases in the middle. This CDR3 is built from 13 residues. CDR1 KGHSH and CDR2 LQKENI come from the germline V gene. The CDR3 DNA sequence: TGTGCCAGCTCACCGGACAACCAAGAGACCCAGTACTTC. Translation gives CASSPDNQETQYF.

This clonotype occurred many times. A read error may account for a junction end that differs from germline. V gene TRBV29-1 combines with J gene TRBJ2-1; no clear D. CDR3 length: 14 amino acids. Germline V gives CDR1 SQVTM, CDR2 ANQGSEA. CDR3 in amino acids: CSVVAQLAHNQQFF. CDR3 bases: TGCAGCGTTGTGGCCCAGCTGGCGCACAATCAGCAGTTCTTC.

J is TRBJ1-1 and V is TRBV20-1; tentatively, D is TRBD1 (6 bases). With 3 bases removed from V and 1 base from J, the gap between germline ends came to 15 bases. CDR1 and CDR2 (germline): DFQATT, SNEGSKA (reference sequence). This CDR3 is 15 amino acids long. The CDR3 bases are TGCAGTGCTAGGGTACCACAGGGAGCGAACACTGAAGCTTTCTTT. Protein product: CSARVPQGANTEAFF.

This clonotype was recorded a few times. CDR3 residues: CASSQDLGVRGTEAFF. The DNA of the CDR3 is TGTGCCAGCAGCCAAGATCTCGGGGTTCGGGGCACTGAAGCTTTCTTT. V usage is TRBV14 and J usage is TRBJ1-1; no firm D call. This CDR3 is 16 amino acids long. Germline lookup yields CDR1 SGHDN and CDR2 FVKESK. The V end was cut by 0 bases, the J end by 4 bases, with 15 bases between.